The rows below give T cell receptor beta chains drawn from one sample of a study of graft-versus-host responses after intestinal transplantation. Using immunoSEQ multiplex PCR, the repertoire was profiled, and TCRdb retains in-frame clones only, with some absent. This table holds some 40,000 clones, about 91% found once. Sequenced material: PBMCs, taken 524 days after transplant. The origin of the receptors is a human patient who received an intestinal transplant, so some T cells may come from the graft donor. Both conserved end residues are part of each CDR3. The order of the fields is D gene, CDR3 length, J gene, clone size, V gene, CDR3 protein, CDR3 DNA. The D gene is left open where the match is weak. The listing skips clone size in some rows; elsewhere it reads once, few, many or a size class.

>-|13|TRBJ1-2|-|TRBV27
CASTSLGSYGYTF
TGTGCCAGCACGTCTTTGGGGTCCTATGGCTACACCTTC
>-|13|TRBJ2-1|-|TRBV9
CASSVVSYNEQFF
TGTGCCAGCAGCGTAGTATCCTACAATGAGCAGTTCTTC
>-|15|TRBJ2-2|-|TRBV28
CASSPASANTGELFF
TGTGCCAGCAGCCCTGCTTCCGCGAACACCGGGGAGCTGTTTTTT
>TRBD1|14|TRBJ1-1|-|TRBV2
CASSRQGWWTEAFF
TGTGCCAGCAGCCGACAGGGATGGTGGACTGAAGCTTTCTTT
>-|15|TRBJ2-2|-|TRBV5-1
CASSLGHRNTGELFF
TGCGCCAGCAGCTTGGGACATAGGAACACCGGGGAGCTGTTTTTT
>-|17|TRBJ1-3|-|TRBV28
CASTITGTLNGRNTIYF
TGTGCCAGTACTATAACCGGGACTCTCAACGGGAGGAACACCATATATTTT
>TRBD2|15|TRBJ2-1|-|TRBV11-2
CASSARTSGDNEQFF
TGTGCCAGCAGCGCTCGGACTAGCGGGGACAATGAGCAGTTCTTC
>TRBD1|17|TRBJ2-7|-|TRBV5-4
CASSLKAPGQGLYEQYF
TGTGCCAGCAGCTTGAAAGCGCCGGGACAGGGACTTTACGAGCAGTACTTC
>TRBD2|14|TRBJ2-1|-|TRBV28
CASSFGGGDNEQFF
TGTGCCAGCAGTTTCGGCGGGGGAGACAATGAGCAGTTCTTC
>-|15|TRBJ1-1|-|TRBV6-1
CASIVERGLGPEAFF
TGTGCCAGCATCGTGGAGCGGGGATTGGGACCTGAAGCTTTCTTT
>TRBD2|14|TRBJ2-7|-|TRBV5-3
CASSLSLAGGEQYF
TGTGCCAGCAGCTTGTCACTAGCGGGAGGCGAGCAGTACTTC
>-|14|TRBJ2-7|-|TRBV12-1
CASSSTSGTRAQYF
TGTGCCAGCAGCTCGACTAGCGGGACACGAGCGCAGTACTTC
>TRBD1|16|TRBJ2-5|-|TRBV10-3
CAISDGQDLYQETQYF
TGTGCCATCAGTGACGGACAGGACCTGTACCAAGAGACCCAGTACTTC
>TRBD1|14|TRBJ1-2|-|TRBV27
CASSTGQRNYGYTF
TGTGCCAGCTCGACAGGGCAGAGGAACTATGGCTACACCTTC
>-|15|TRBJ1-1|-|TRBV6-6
CASSYGGVMNTEAFF
TGTGCCAGCAGTTACGGGGGGGTGATGAACACTGAAGCTTTCTTT
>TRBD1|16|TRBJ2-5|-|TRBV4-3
CASSQAIQGAGETQYF
TGCGCCAGCAGCCAAGCGATACAGGGGGCGGGAGAGACCCAGTACTTC
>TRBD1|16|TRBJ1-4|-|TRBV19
CASSILPGQANEKLFF
TGTGCCAGTAGTATACTACCGGGACAGGCTAATGAAAAACTGTTTTTT
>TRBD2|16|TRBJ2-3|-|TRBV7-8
CASSLVTSGSTDTQYF
TGTGCCAGCAGCTTAGTGACTAGCGGATCCACAGATACGCAGTATTTT
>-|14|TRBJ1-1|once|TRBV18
CASSPGQRDTEAFF
TGTGCCAGCTCACCAGGGCAGCGGGACACTGAAGCTTTCTTT
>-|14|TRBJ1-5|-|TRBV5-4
CASSPGTDRGAQHF
TGTGCCAGCAGCCCGGGGACGGATCGAGGGGCCCAGCATTTT
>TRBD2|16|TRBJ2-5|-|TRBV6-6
CASTLTSGVLQETQYF
TGTGCCAGCACCCTGACTAGCGGGGTTCTTCAAGAGACCCAGTACTTC
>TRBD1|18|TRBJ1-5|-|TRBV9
CASSVEMTGGVFGQPQHF
TGTGCCAGCAGCGTAGAGATGACAGGGGGTGTCTTTGGGCAGCCCCAGCATTTT
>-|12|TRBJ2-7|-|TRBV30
CAWSEPPSEQYF
TGTGCCTGGAGCGAACCCCCTAGCGAGCAGTACTTC
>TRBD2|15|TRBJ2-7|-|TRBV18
CASSPRTSEAYEQYF
TGTGCCAGCTCACCACGGACTAGCGAAGCCTACGAGCAGTACTTC
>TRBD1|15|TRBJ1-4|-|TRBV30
CAWSPHRGRIEKLFF
TGTGCCTGGAGTCCCCACAGGGGTAGGATTGAAAAACTGTTTTTT
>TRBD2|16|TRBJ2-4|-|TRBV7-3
CASSLRGGLAENIQYF
TGTGCCAGCAGCTTAAGGGGAGGGCTAGCTGAAAACATTCAGTACTTC
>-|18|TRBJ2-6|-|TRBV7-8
CASSFLGHPDSGANVLTF
TGTGCCAGCAGCTTCCTGGGACACCCGGACTCTGGGGCCAACGTCCTGACTTTC
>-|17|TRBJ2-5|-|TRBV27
CASSPRIVSTGVETQYF
TGTGCCAGCAGTCCCCGGATAGTATCGACAGGCGTGGAGACCCAGTACTTC
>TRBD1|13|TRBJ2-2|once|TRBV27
CASSYRGLGELFF
TGTGCCAGCAGTTACAGGGGTCTTGGGGAGCTGTTTTTT
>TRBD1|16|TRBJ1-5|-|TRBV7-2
CASSPWTGQGNQPQHF
TGTGCCAGCAGCCCTTGGACAGGGCAGGGCAATCAGCCCCAGCATTTT
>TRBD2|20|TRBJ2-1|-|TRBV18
CASSSLGLAGARSSYNEQFF
TGTGCCAGCTCATCATTGGGACTAGCGGGAGCGCGGTCTTCCTACAATGAGCAGTTCTTC
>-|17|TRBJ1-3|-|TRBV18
CASSPINVGFSGNTIYF
TGTGCCAGCTCACCAATTAATGTCGGCTTCTCTGGAAACACCATATATTTT
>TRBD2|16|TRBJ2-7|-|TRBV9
CASSVDPSGNSYEQYF
TGTGCCAGCAGCGTAGACCCTAGCGGCAACTCCTACGAGCAGTACTTC
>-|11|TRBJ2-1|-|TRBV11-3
CASSLENEQFF
TGTGCCAGCAGCCTAGAAAATGAGCAGTTCTTC
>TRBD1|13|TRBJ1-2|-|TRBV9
CASSEQGNYGYTF
TGTGCCAGCAGCGAACAGGGGAACTATGGCTACACCTTC
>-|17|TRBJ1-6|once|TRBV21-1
CASSKVFQEKSASPLHF
TGTGCCAGCAGCAAAGTATTTCAGGAGAAGAGTGCTTCACCCCTCCACTTT
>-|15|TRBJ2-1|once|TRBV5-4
CASSLAVSSYNEQFF
TGTGCCAGCAGCTTAGCGGTTAGCTCCTACAATGAGCAGTTCTTC
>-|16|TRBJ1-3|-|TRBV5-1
CASSLDSLSSGNTIYF
TGCGCCAGCAGCTTGGACAGTCTCTCCTCTGGAAACACCATATATTTT
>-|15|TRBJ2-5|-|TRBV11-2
CASSLGVGAEETQYF
TGTGCCAGCAGCTTAGGTGTCGGGGCCGAAGAGACCCAGTACTTC